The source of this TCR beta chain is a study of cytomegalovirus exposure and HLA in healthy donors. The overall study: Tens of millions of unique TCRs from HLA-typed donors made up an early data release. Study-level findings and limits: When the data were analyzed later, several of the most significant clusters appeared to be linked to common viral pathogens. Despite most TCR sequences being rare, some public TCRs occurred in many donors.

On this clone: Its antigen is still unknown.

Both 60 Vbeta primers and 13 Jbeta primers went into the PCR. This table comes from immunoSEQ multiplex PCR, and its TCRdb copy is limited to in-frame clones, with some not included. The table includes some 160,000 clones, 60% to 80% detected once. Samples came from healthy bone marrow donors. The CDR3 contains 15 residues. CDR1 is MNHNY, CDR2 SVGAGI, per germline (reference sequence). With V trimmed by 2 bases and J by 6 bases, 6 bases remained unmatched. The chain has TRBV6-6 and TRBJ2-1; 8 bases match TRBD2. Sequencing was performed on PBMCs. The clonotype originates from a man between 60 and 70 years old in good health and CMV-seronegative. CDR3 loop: CASSYGLAGVNEQFF. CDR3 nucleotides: TGTGCCAGCAGTTACGGGCTAGCGGGTGTCAATGAGCAGTTCTTC.